This T cell receptor beta chain was profiled in a study of blood T cell repertoires in COVID-19. V was trimmed by 4 bases and J by 1 base, leaving 10 bases between them. This CDR3 is 15 amino acids long. Germline V gene data show CDR1 as LNHDA and CDR2 as SQIVND (reference sequence). TCRdb's table, derived via immunoSEQ multiplex PCR, lists solely in-frame clones and lacks some. The sample shows tens of thousands of clones, about 86% of them seen only once. This chain uses TRBV19 with TRBJ2-2; D not certain. The sequencing input was peripheral blood. The sequence derives from a human donor in a cohort sampled during active COVID-19. The CDR3 nucleotides read TGTGCCAGTAGTAACTGGGCCGTGAACACCGGGGAGCTGTTTTTT. Its translation is CASSNWAVNTGELFF.